This paragraph reports one T cell receptor (beta chain). Its antigen is undetermined. The CDR3 length is 14 residues. V was cut by 3 bases and J by 5 bases, with 11 bases left in between. Germline CDR1 is KGHSH and CDR2 is LQKENI. Unique molecular identifiers featured in how the TCRbeta library was prepared. One entry per CDR3 protein, called by TCRdb with MiXCR from the PCR reads. The table shows about 980,000 distinct CDR3 sequences, with around 30% occurring only once. This specimen comes from a study of T-cell reconstitution after alpha-beta-depleted transplantation in children. General study findings and limits: Reportedly, only several hundred clones from non-depleted graft cells drove alpha-beta T-cell counts at about two months.

V and J are TRBV18 and TRBJ2-1; D unclear. The starting material was PBMCs, mostly from graft donor cells, obtained 360 days after TCRalphabeta/CD19-depleted stem cell transplant. The receptor's source is a boy under two years old who had a stem cell transplant for SCID, so the T cells may come from the graft donor. The CDR3 loop reads CASSPLVEDNEQFF. CDR3 nucleotide sequence: TGTGCCAGCTCACCGCTGGTCGAGGACAATGAGCAGTTCTTC.